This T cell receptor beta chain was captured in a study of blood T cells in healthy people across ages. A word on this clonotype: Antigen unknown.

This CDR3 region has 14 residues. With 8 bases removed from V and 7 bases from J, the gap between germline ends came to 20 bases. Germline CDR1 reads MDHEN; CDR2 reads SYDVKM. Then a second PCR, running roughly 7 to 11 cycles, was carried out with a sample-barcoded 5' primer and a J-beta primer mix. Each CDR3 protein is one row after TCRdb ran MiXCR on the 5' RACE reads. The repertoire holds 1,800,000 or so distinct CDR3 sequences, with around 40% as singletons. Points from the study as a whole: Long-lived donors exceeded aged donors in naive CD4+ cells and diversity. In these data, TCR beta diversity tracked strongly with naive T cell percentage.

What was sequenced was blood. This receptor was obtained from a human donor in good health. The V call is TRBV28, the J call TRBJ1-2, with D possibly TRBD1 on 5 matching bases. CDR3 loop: CASSKLGRDAGYTF. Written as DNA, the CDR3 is TGTGCCAGCTCAAAATTGGGCAGGGATGCTGGCTACACCTTC.